This entry is about one TCR beta chain. The clone's antigen remains unknown. The record has no base qualities; no much larger clone is one base away. From its cysteine to its phenylalanine, the CDR3 spans 15 amino acids. The retained sequence is limited to the CDR3, 45 bases, with the frame set at the first base. CDR1 and CDR2 were assigned from the germline V gene (reference sequence) as DFQATT and SNEGSKA. The library was built by means of RACE. TCRdb names NextSeq 500 as the instrument used. Library preparation attached unique molecular identifiers to individual cDNA molecules for quantitative, reproducible TCR counting. Each blood RNA sample was used to sequence both TCR alpha and TCR beta chains. Per the source publication's procedure: Samples had a median of roughly 99,000 TCRs, with a range from about 23,224 to 750,000. The Decombinator software suite was used to annotate V, J and CDR3 in the TCR reads. For PS versus PT1 abundance plots, all samples were subsampled to the same number of TCRs (28,000). TCRs were defined as expanded if absent before sensitization and observed at least eight times at the 2-week time point. TCRdb redid the processing of the public reads, applying fastp at Q25 and MiXCR, and retained in-frame beta chains. Duplicate CDR3 protein sequences are folded into a single record with the most common DNA and genes. TCRdb, not the original authors, processed these V and J calls. The sample table holds roughly 200,000 distinct CDR3 sequences, of which more than 20% were seen once. About 6.7% of the sample belongs to the ten largest clones.

These data are taken from a study of human T cells and chemical hapten exposure (dated by TCRdb to the early 2020s). Some background on the complete study: For sensitization, 2% DPC in acetone was applied to a roughly 2 cm by roughly 2 cm area of upper inner arm skin. Patients additionally received weekly therapeutic DPC doses to the scalp throughout the roughly 25-week study period. Patch testing was done on the upper back using Finn chambers containing 0.01% DPC, and results were scored after 6 days according to International Contact Dermatitis Research Group standards. The patient cohort, mostly female, included alopecia areata with under or over 50% scalp involvement, alopecia totalis and alopecia universalis. Libraries were pooled for sequencing, and variation in per-sample TCR yields was attributed mainly to small differences in library volumes within the pool. The study tracked peripheral blood TCR repertoire changes in vivo during primary and secondary sensitization to the hapten diphenylcyclopropenone (DPC) in alopecia patients. Patient blood was sampled pre-sensitization (week 0) and at 2, 6 and about 24 weeks after DPC sensitization. Blood for TCR sequencing was provided by twenty-nine alopecia patients at one to four time points (pre-sensitization, 2, 6 and 24 weeks). Summary of the overall study and its limitations: Significantly more large CDR3 similarity clusters were formed by expanded TCRs than by pre-sensitization or healthy control sets, consistent with antigen-driven responses. The number of TCRs above 1 in 1000 frequency did not change with DPC sensitization; there was no evidence of global repertoire structure alterations. Because all patients had alopecia, a presumed autoimmune disease, the immune response of the patients might differ from that of healthy individuals. After repeated subsampling, the strength of the expansion versus patch-test correlation and the threshold at which it became significant changed. Patch test score correlated positively with the number of PT1 expanded TCRs, reaching significance at thresholds 8, 16 and 32 but not at 4.

The meaning of the sample's time point label: patch test 1, 2 weeks after DPC sensitization. This specimen's treatment or condition label, per the study, means: therapeutic diphenylcyclopropenone sensitization with weekly scalp DPC. At each patch-test visit, blood was drawn before the patch test was applied. Eligible patients were aged 18 to 70, diagnosed with alopecia, deemed suitable for DPC therapy, and excluded if pregnant. Unfractionated whole blood was collected in Tempus Blood RNA tubes, and total RNA was extracted from that blood. This TCR came from a woman aged 45-65 years with alopecia areata. Some clones in this sample may be carry-over from other donors' samples. This specimen consisted of whole blood, obtained in connection with sensitization to the hapten diphenylcyclopropenone (DPC). The receptor chain draws on TRBV20-1 and TRBJ1-1, with 8 junctional bases fitting TRBD1. The sequenced DNA is TGCAGCCTTCTGGGGCAGGGGGCGTTGGGCACTGAAGCTTTCTTT. The encoded protein is CSLLGQGALGTEAFF.